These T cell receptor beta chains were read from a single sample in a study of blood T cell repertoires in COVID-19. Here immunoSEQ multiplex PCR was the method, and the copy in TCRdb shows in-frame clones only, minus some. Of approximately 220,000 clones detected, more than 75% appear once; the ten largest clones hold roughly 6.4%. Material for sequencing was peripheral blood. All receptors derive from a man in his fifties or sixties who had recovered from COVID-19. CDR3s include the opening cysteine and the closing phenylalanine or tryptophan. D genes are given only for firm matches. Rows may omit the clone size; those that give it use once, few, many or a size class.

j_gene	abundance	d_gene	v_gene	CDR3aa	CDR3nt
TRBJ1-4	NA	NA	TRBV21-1	CASGGAEDGPNEKLFF	TGTGCCAGCGGAGGTGCAGAGGACGGCCCTAATGAAAAACTGTTTTTT
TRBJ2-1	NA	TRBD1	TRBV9	CASSVGAGGFENEQFF	TGTGCCAGCAGCGTAGGGGCAGGGGGCTTCGAGAATGAGCAGTTCTTC
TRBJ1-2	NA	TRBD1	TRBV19	CASIGQGDYTF	TGTGCCAGTATAGGACAGGGTGACTACACCTTC
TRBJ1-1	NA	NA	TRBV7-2	CASSPPETGNTEAFF	TGTGCCAGCAGCCCACCCGAGACAGGGAACACTGAAGCTTTCTTT
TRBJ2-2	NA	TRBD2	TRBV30	CAWSVRGLAGEAGELFF	TGTGCCTGGAGTGTAAGGGGACTAGCGGGGGAAGCCGGGGAGCTGTTTTTT
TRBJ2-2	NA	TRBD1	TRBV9	CASSAGQENTGELFF	TGTGCCAGCAGCGCGGGACAGGAGAACACCGGGGAGCTGTTTTTT
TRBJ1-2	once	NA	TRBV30	CAWTTDSRFYGYTF	TGTGCCTGGACCACGGACAGTCGATTCTATGGCTACACCTTC
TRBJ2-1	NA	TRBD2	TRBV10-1	CASSGEASGYNEQFF	TGCGCCAGCAGTGGGGAGGCTAGCGGTTACAATGAGCAGTTCTTC
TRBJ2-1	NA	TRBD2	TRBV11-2	CASSLGLANEQFF	TGTGCCAGCAGCCTAGGACTAGCAAATGAGCAGTTCTTC
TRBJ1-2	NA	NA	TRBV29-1	CSVESNYGYTF	TGCAGCGTTGAATCGAACTATGGCTACACCTTC
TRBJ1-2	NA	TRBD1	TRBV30	CAWSPLTGSGYTF	TGTGCCTGGAGTCCTCTGACAGGGAGTGGCTACACCTTC
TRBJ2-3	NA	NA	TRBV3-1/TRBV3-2	CASSQSWASTDTQYF	TGTGCCAGCAGCCAAAGTTGGGCAAGCACAGATACGCAGTATTTT
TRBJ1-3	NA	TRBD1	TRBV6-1	CASRVQGAGGNTIYF	TGTGCCAGCAGAGTACAGGGGGCAGGGGGAAACACCATATATTTT
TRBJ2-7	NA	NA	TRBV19	CASSGLSYEQYF	TGTGCCAGTAGCGGGTTATCCTACGAGCAGTACTTC
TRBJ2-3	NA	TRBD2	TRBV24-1	CATSDFVAGKEDTQYF	TGTGCCACCAGTGATTTTGTAGCGGGAAAGGAAGATACGCAGTATTTT